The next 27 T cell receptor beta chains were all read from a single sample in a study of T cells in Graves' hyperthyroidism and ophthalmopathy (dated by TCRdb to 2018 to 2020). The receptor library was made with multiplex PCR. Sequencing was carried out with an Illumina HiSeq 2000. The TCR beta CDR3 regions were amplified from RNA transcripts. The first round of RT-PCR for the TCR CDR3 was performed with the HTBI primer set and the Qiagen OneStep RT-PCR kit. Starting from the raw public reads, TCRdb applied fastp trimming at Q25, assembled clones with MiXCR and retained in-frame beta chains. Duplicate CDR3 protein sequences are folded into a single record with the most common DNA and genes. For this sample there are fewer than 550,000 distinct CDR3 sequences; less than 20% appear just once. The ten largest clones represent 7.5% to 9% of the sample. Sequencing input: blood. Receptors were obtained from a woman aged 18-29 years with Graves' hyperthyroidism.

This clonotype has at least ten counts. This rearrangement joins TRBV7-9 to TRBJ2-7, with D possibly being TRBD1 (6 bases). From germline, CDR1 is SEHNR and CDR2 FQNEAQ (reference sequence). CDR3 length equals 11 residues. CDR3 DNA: TGTGTCACAGGACAGAACTACGAGCAGTACTTC. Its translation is CVTGQNYEQYF.

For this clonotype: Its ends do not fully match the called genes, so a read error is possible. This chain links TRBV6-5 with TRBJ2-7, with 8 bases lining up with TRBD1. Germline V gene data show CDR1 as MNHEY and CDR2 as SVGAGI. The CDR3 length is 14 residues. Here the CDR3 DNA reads TGTGCCAGCAGTTTGACAGGGGCATTCTACGAGCGGTACTTC. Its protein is CASSLTGAFYERYF.

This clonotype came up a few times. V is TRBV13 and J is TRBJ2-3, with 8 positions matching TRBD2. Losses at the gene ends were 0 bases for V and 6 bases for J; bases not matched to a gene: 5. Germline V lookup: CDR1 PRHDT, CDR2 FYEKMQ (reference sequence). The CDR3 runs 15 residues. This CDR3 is CASSLGTSDRDTQYF. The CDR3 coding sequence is TGTGCCAGCAGCTTAGGGACTAGCGATAGGGATACGCAGTATTTT. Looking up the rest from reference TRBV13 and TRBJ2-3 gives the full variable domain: AAGVIQSPRHLIKEKRETATLKCYPIPRHDTVYWYQQGPGQDPQFLISFYEKMQSDKGSIPDRFSAQQFSDYHSELNMSSLELGDSALYFCASSLGTSDRDTQYFGPGTRLTVL.

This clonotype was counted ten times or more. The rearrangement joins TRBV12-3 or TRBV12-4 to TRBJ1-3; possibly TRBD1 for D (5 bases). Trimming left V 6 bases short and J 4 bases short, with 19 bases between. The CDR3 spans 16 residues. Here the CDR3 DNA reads TGTGCCAGCAGGGAGGCTGGATGGGGCGAAGGAAACACCATATATTTT. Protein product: CASREAGWGEGNTIYF.

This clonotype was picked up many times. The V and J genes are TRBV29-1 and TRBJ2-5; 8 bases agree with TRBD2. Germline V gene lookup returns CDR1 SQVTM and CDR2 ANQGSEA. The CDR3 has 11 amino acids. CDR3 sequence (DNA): TGCAGTTCCGGGACTAGAGAGACCCAGTACTTC. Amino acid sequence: CSSGTRETQYF.

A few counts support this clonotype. Here the CDR3 reads CSAGTGDNNEQFF. The CDR3 DNA reads as TGCAGTGCCGGGACAGGGGATAACAATGAGCAGTTCTTC. This sequence joins TRBV20-1 and TRBJ2-1, with 10 bases matching TRBD1. Germline CDR1 is DFQATT and CDR2 is SNEGSKA (reference sequence). The CDR3 loop spans 13 amino acids. With 6 bases clipped from V and 5 bases from J, the junction kept 4 bases outside the gene matches.

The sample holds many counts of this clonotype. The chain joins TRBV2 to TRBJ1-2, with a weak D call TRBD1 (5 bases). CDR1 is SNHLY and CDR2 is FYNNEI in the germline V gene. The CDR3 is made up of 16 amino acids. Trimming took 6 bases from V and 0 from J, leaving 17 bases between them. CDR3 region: CASRDRTGRTNYGYTF. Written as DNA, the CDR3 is TGTGCCAGCAGGGATAGAACGGGACGGACTAACTATGGCTACACCTTC.

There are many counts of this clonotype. The CDR3 spells CASVLGLQETQYF. The CDR3 DNA follows: TGTGCCAGCGTCCTAGGGTTACAAGAGACCCAGTACTTC. The rearrangement joins TRBV18 to TRBJ2-5; D unresolved. Germline CDR1 and CDR2: KGHSH and LQKENI. CDR3 length: 13 residues. V dropped 8 bases and J dropped 2 bases, with 12 bases sitting between them.

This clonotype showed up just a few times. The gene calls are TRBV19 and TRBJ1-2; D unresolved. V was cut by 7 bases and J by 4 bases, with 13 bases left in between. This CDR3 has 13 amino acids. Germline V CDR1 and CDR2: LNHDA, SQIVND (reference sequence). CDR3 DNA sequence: TGTGCCAGTAACGGGAGGGAGGGCTATGGCTACACCTTC. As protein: CASNGREGYGYTF.

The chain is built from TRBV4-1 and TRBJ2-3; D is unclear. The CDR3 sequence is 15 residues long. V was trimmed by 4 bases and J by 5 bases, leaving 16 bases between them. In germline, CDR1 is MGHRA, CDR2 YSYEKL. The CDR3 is CASSPSSSSEDTQYF. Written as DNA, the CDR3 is TGCGCCAGCAGCCCCTCATCATCCTCCGAAGATACGCAGTATTTT.

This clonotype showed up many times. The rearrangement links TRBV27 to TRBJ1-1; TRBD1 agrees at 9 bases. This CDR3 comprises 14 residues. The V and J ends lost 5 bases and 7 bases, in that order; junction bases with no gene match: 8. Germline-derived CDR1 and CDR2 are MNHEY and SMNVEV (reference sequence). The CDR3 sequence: CASSAWTGDGEAFF. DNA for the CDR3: TGTGCCAGCAGTGCGTGGACAGGGGACGGTGAAGCTTTCTTT.

The CDR3 region has the DNA TGTGCCAGCAGTGAACATGGGGGAAAAGGGTGGCAAGAGACCCAGTACTTC. This gives the protein CASSEHGGKGWQETQYF. V usage is TRBV6-1 and J usage is TRBJ2-5; either TRBD1 or TRBD2 may supply D (5 bases each). The CDR3 has 17 residues. Between the trimmed V and J ends, which lost 2 bases and 2 bases, there was a span of 18 bases. The germline CDR1 and CDR2 sequences are MNHNS and SASEGT.

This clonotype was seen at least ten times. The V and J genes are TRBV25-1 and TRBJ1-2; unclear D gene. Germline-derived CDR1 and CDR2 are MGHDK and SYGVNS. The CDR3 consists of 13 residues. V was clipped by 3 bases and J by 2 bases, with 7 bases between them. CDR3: CASSDPANYGYTF. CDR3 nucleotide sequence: TGTGCCAGCAGTGACCCGGCCAACTATGGCTACACCTTC.

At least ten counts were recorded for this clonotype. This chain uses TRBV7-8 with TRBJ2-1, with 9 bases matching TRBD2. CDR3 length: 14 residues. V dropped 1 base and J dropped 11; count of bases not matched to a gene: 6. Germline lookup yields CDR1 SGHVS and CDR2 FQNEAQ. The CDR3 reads CASSLESAGGQQFF. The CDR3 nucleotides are TGTGCCAGCAGCTTAGAATCAGCGGGGGGCCAGCAGTTCTTC.

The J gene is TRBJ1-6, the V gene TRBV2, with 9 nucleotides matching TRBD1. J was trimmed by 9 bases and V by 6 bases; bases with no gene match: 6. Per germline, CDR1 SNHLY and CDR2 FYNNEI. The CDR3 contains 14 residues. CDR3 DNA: TGTGCCAGCAGAATGGGACAGGGTCGTTCACCCCTCCACTTT. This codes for CASRMGQGRSPLHF.

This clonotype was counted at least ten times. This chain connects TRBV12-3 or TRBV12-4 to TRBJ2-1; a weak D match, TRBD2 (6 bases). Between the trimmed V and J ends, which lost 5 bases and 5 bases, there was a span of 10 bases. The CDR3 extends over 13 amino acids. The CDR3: CASSTGLHNEQFF. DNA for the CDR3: TGTGCCAGCAGTACGGGACTTCACAATGAGCAGTTCTTC.

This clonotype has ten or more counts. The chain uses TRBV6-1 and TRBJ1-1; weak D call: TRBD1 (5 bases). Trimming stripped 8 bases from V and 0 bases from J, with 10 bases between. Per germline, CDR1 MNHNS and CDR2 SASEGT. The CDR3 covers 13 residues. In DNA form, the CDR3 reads TGTGCCAGCTGGGGACTGCTGAACACTGAAGCTTTCTTT. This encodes CASWGLLNTEAFF.

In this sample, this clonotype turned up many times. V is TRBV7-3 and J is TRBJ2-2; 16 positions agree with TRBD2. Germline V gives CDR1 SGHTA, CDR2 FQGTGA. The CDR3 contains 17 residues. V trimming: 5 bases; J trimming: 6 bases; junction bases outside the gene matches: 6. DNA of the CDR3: TGTGCCAGCAGCACGGGACTAGCGGGGGGGCGTGCCGGGGAGCTGTTTTTT. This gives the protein CASSTGLAGGRAGELFF.

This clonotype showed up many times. The CDR3 DNA follows: TGTGCCTGGGGGGGGATACGGCGGGAGAACTATGGCTACACCTTC. Translated: CAWGGIRRENYGYTF. This chain joins TRBV30 and TRBJ1-2; weak D call: TRBD1 (5 bases). Germline V gene sequence: CDR1 GTSNPN, CDR2 SVGIG (reference sequence). Trimming stripped 5 bases from V and 2 bases from J, with 18 bases between. The CDR3 is 15 residues long.

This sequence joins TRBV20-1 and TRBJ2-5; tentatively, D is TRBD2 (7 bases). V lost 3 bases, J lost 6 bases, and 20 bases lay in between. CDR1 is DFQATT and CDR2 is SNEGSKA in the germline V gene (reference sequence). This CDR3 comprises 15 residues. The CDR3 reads CSARGGGGVLKTQYF. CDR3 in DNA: TGCAGTGCTAGGGGGGGAGGGGGGGTTCTGAAGACCCAGTACTTC.

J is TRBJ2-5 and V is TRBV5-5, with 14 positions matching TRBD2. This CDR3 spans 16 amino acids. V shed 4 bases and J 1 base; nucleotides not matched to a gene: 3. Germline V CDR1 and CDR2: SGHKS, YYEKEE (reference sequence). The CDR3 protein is CASSQTSGGVQETQYF. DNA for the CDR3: TGTGCCAGCAGCCAGACTAGCGGGGGGGTCCAAGAGACCCAGTACTTC. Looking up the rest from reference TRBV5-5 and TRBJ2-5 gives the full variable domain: DAGVTQSPTHLIKTRGQQVTLRCSPISGHKSVSWYQQVLGQGPQFIFQYYEKEERGRGNFPDRFSARQFPNYSSELNVNALLLGDSALYLCASSQTSGGVQETQYFGPGTRLLVL.

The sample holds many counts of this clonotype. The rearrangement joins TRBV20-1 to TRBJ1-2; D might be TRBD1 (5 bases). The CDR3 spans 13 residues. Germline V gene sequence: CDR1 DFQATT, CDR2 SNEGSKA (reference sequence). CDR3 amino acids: CRGRDLQNYGYTF. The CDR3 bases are TGCAGGGGCCGGGACTTGCAGAACTATGGCTACACCTTC.

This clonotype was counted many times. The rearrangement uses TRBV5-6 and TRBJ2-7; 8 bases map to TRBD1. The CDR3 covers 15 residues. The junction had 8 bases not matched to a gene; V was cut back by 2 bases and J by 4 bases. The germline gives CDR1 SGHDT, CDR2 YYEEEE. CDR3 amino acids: CASSFTGTGLYEQYF. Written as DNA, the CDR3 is TGTGCCAGCAGCTTCACCGGGACAGGATTGTACGAGCAGTACTTC.

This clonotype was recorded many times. CDR3 sequence (DNA): TGTGCCAGTAGCTCTGCCCGGCATAGCAATCAGCCCCAGCATTTT. It specifies CASSSARHSNQPQHF. This sequence joins TRBV19 and TRBJ1-5; no clear D gene. This CDR3 has 15 amino acids. From germline, CDR1 is LNHDA and CDR2 SQIVND (reference sequence). The V end lost 6 bases, the J end lost 0 bases, and 12 bases lay between the germline ends.

The CDR3 DNA reads as TGTGCCACCGCGACCCACACAGGGACCTCGGGGAATGAGCAGTTCTTC. It codes for CATATHTGTSGNEQFF. The chain employs TRBV6-1 and TRBJ2-1, with D tentatively TRBD1 (6 bases). The CDR3 is made up of 16 amino acids. V lost 10 bases, J lost 7 bases, and 26 bases lay in between. Per germline, CDR1 MNHNS and CDR2 SASEGT.

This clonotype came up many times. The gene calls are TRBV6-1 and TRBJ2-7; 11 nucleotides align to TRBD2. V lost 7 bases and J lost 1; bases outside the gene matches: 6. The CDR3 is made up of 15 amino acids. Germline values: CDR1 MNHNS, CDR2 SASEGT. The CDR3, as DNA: TGTGCCAGCACGACTAGCGGGGAGGGTTCCTACGAGCAGTACTTC. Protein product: CASTTSGEGSYEQYF.

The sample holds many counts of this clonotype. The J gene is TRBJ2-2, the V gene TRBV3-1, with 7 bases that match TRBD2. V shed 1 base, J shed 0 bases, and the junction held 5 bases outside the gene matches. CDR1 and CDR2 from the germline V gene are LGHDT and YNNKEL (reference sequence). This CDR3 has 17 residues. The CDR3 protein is CASSQGRAGANTGELFF. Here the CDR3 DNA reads TGTGCCAGCAGCCAAGGAAGGGCGGGGGCGAACACCGGGGAGCTGTTTTTT.